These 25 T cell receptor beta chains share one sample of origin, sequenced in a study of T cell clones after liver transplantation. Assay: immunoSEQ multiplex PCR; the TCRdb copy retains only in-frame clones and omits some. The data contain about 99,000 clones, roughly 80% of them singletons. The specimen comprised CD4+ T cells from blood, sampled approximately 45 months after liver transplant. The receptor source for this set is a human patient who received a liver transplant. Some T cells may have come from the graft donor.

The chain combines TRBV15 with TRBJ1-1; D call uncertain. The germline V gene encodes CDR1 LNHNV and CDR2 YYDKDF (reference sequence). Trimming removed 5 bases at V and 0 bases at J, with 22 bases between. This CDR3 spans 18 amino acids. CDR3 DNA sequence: TGTGCCACCAGCCCCTTCTCGGGGAGTGGGAGCATGAACACTGAAGCTTTCTTT. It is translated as CATSPFSGSGSMNTEAFF. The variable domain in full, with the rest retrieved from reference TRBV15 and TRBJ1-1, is DAMVIQNPRYQVTQFGKPVTLSCSQTLNHNVMYWYQQKSSQAPKLLFHYYDKDFNNEADTPDNFQSRRPNTSFCFLDIRSPGLGDTAMYLCATSPFSGSGSMNTEAFFGQGTRLTVV.

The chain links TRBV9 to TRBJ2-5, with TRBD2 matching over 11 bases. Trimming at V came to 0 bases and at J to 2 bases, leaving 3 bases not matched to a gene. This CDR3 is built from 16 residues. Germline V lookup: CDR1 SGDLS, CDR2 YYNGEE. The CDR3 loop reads CASSVVLAGGQETQYF. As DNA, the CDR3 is TGTGCCAGCAGCGTAGTCCTAGCGGGGGGTCAAGAGACCCAGTACTTC.

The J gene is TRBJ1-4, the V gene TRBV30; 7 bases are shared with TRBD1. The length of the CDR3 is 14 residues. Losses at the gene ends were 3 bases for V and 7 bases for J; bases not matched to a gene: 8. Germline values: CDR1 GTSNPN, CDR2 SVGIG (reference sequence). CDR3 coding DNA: TGTGCCTGGAGCCCGATAGGGGGCGGTGAAAAACTGTTTTTT. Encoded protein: CAWSPIGGGEKLFF.

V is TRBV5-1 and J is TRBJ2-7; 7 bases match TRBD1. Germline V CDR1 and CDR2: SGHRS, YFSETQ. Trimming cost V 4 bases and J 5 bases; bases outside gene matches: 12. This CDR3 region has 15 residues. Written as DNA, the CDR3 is TGCGCCAGCAGCCAAAAGACAGGGCCCCGTGACGAGCAGTACTTC. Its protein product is CASSQKTGPRDEQYF.

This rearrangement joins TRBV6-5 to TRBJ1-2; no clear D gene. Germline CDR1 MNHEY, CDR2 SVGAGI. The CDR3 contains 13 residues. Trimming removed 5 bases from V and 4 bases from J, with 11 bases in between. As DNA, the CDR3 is TGTGCCAGCAGTCAACGTCCCTCCTATGGCTACACCTTC. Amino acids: CASSQRPSYGYTF.

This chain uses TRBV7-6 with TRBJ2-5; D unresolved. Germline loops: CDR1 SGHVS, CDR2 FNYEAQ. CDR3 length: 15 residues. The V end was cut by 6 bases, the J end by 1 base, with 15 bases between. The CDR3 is CASSSSPAGQETQYF. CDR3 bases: TGTGCCAGCAGTTCCTCCCCGGCAGGCCAAGAGACCCAGTACTTC.

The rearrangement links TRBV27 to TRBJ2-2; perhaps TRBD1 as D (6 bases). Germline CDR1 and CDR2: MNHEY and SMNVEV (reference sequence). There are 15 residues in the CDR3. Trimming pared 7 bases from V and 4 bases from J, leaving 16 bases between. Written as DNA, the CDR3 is TGTGCCAGCACCTCCCAAACAGGGACCACCGGGGAGCTGTTTTTT. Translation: CASTSQTGTTGELFF.

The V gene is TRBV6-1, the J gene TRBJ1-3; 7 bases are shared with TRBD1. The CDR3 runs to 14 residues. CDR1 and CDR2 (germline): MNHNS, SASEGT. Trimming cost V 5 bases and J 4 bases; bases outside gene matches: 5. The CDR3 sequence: CASSSTGTGNTIYF. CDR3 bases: TGTGCCAGCAGTTCGACAGGGACGGGAAACACCATATATTTT.

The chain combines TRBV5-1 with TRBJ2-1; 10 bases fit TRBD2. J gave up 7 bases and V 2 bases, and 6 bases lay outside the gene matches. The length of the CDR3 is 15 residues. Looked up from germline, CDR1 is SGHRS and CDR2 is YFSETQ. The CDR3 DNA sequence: TGCGCCAGCAGCTTAAGTAGCGGGAGGCTAAATGAGCAGTTCTTC. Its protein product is CASSLSSGRLNEQFF.

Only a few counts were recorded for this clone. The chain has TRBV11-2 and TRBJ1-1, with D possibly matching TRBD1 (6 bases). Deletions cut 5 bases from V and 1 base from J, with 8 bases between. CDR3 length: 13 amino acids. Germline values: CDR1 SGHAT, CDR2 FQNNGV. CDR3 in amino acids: CASSKQGNTEAFF. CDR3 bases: TGTGCCAGCAGCAAACAGGGGAACACTGAAGCTTTCTTT. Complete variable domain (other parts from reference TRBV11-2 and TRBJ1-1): EAGVAQSPRYKIIEKRQSVAFWCNPISGHATLYWYQQILGQGPKLLIQFQNNGVVDDSQLPKDRFSAERLKGVDSTLKIQPAKLEDSAVYLCASSKQGNTEAFFGQGTRLTVV.

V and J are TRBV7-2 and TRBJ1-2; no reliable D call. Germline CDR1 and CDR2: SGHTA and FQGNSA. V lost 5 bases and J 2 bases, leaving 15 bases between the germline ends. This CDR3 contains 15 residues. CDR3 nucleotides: TGTGCCAGCAGCCCACAAGGGCTGGGGAACTATGGCTACACCTTC. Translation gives CASSPQGLGNYGYTF.

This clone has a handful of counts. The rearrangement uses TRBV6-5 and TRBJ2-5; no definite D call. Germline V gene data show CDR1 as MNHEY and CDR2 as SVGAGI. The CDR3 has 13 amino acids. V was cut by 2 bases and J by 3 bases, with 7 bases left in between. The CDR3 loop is CASSYDRKETQYF. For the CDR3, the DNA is TGTGCCAGCAGTTACGACCGGAAAGAGACCCAGTACTTC.

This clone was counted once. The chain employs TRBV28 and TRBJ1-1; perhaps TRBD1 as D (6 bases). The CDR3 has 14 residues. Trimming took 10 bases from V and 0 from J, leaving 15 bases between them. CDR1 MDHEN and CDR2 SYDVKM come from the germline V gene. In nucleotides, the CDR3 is TGTGCCACCGGAGGGGGAGGGGTGAACACTGAAGCTTTCTTT. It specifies CATGGGGVNTEAFF.

CDR3 sequence (DNA): TGTGCCAGCAGCAGTTACGGGACAGGGCAGAAAGAGACCCAGTACTTC. Residues: CASSSYGTGQKETQYF. The chain employs TRBV7-3 and TRBJ2-5; the match to TRBD1 covers 9 bases. J gave up 3 bases and V 5 bases, and 10 bases lay outside the gene matches. Looked up from germline, CDR1 is SGHTA and CDR2 is FQGTGA. The CDR3 is 16 amino acids.

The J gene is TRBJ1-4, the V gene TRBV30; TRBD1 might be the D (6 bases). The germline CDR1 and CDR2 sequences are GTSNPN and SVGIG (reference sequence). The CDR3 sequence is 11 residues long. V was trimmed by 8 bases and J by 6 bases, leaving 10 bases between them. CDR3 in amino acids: CAAGQDEKLFF. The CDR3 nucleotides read TGTGCCGCGGGACAAGATGAAAAACTGTTTTTT.

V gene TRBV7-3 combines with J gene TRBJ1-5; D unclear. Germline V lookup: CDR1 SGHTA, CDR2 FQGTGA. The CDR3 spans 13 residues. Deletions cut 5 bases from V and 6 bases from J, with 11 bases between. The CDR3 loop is CASSTSWGQPQHF. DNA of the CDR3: TGTGCCAGCAGCACCTCGTGGGGTCAGCCCCAGCATTTT.

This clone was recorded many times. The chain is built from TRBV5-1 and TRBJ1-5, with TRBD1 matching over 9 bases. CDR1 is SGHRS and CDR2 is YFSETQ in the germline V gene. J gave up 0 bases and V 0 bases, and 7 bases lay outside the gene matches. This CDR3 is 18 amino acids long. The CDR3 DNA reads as TGCGCCAGCAGCTTGGACCCCGGGACAGGGACTAGCAATCAGCCCCAGCATTTT. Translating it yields CASSLDPGTGTSNQPQHF.

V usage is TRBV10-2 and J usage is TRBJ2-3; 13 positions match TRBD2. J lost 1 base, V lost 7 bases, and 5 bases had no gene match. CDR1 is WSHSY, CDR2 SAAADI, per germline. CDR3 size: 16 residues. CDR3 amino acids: CASKLAGGRGTDTQYF. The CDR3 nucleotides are TGCGCCAGCAAACTAGCGGGGGGGCGGGGCACAGATACGCAGTATTTT.

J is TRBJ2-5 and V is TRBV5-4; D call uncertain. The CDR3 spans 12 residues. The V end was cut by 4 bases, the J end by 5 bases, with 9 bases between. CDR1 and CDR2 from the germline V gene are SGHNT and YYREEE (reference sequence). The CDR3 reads CASSPSSETQYF. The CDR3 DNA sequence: TGTGCCAGCAGCCCCTCGTCGGAGACCCAGTACTTC.

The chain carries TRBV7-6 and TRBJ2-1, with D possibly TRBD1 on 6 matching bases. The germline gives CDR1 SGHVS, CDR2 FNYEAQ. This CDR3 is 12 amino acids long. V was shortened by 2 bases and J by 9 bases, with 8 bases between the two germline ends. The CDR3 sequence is CASSLQGGEQFF. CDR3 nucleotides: TGTGCCAGCAGCTTACAAGGGGGTGAGCAGTTCTTC.

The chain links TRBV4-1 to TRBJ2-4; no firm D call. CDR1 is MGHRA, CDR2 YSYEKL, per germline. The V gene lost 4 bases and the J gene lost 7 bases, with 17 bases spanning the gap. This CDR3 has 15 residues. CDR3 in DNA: TGCGCCAGCAGCCCATTAGTGGTACTTGACAACATTCAGTACTTC. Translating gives CASSPLVVLDNIQYF.

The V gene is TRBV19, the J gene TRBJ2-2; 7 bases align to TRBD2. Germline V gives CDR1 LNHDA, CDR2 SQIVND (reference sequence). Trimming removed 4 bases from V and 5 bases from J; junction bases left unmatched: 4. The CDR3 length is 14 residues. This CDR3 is CASSTDSGTGELFF. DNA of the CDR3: TGTGCCAGTAGTACTGATAGCGGGACCGGGGAGCTGTTTTTT.

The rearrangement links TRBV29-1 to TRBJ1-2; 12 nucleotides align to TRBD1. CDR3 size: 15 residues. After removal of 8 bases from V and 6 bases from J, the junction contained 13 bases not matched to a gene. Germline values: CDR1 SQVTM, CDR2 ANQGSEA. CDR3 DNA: TGCAGCCCATATGCTCCGGGACAGGGGGCGAATGGCTACACCTTC. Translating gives CSPYAPGQGANGYTF.

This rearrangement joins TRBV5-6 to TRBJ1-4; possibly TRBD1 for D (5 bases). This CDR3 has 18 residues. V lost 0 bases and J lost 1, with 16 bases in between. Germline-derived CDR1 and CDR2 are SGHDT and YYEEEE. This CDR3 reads CASSLGLGRRGTNEKLFF. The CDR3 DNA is TGTGCCAGCAGCTTGGGATTGGGTAGAAGGGGAACTAATGAAAAACTGTTTTTT.

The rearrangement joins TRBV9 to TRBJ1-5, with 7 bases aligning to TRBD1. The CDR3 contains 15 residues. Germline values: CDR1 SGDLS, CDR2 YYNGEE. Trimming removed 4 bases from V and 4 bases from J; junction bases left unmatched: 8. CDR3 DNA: TGTGCCAGCAGCTCGACAGGGAGTATGAATCAGCCCCAGCATTTT. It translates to CASSSTGSMNQPQHF.